This T cell receptor beta chain was sequenced during a study of T cell responses to AZD1222 COVID-19 vaccine. Study results and caveats: The reported proportion of spike-specific TCRs targeting unmutated variant regions was nearly half.

TCRdb keeps only in-frame clones here, not all; method: immunoSEQ multiplex PCR. Here the sample spans 130,000 to 150,000 clones, 86% being singletons. This clone was counted only a few times. What it recognizes is unknown. Sequencing was performed on peripheral blood, taken 28 days after the second AZD1222 dose. The receptor was isolated from an adult who received the AZD1222 COVID-19 vaccine.

The CDR3 region is CASTPGTSSYEQYF. CDR3 bases: TGTGCCAGCACCCCCGGAACCTCCTCCTACGAGCAGTACTTC. V and J are TRBV11-2 and TRBJ2-7; no clear D gene. The V gene's germline CDR1 is SGHAT and CDR2 FQNNGV. V was pared by 7 bases and J by 0 bases, with 13 bases between. The CDR3 consists of 14 residues. The complete variable domain, with remaining parts taken from reference TRBV11-2 and TRBJ2-7, reads EAGVAQSPRYKIIEKRQSVAFWCNPISGHATLYWYQQILGQGPKLLIQFQNNGVVDDSQLPKDRFSAERLKGVDSTLKIQPAKLEDSAVYLCASTPGTSSYEQYFGPGTRLTVT.